This T cell receptor (beta chain) was retrieved from a study of a mutant IDH1 vaccine in newly diagnosed glioma. Study context: There were eight vaccinations for patients, given in weeks 1, 3, 5, 7, 11, 15, 19 and 23.

Documented time point: week 23, last vaccination. With topical imiquimod, each dose of the vaccine consisted of 300 ug of mutant IDH1 20-mer peptide. Study findings and constraints: Changes in the top peripheral T cell clonotypes seemingly had no bearing on pseudoprogression.

Comments on this clone: The antigen remains undetermined.

CDR1 and CDR2 from the germline V gene are SGHRS and YFSETQ. This CDR3 is 15 amino acids long. V shed 3 bases, J shed 5 bases, and the junction held 8 bases outside the gene matches. Measured with immunoSEQ multiplex PCR; TCRdb has only the in-frame clones, and not every one. Of roughly 38,000 clones detected, around four fifths appear once; the ten largest clones hold about 4.9%. The TCR sequence derives from a man aged 50 to 59 with glioma. The rearrangement joins TRBV5-1 to TRBJ2-5; 9 bases map to TRBD2. The sample here was PBMCs, taken from a glioma patient whose treatment included an IDH1 peptide vaccine. The CDR3: CASSSGPTSGETQYF. The DNA of the CDR3 is TGCGCCAGCAGCTCAGGTCCGACTAGCGGTGAGACCCAGTACTTC.